One sample yielded the 25 T cell receptor beta chains listed below, sequenced in a study of cytomegalovirus exposure and HLA in healthy donors. PCR primers comprised 60 Vbeta and 13 Jbeta primers. The table came from immunoSEQ multiplex PCR; TCRdb's copy has only in-frame clones and leaves some out. This table holds 200,000 or so clones, around four fifths found once. The sequenced sample consisted of PBMCs. The receptors come from a woman under 30 in good health and CMV-seronegative.

This clone has a single count. V usage is TRBV5-1 and J usage is TRBJ2-2; 7 bases align to TRBD2. V gave up 8 bases and J gave up 0 bases; unmatched junction bases: 10. From germline, CDR1 is SGHRS and CDR2 YFSETQ. The CDR3 extends over 16 amino acids. CDR3 nucleotides: TGCGCCAGTAAAGGCGGGAGTGTCGCGAACACCGGGGAGCTGTTTTTT. Translating it yields CASKGGSVANTGELFF.

The V and J genes are TRBV7-2 and TRBJ2-1, with 13 bases aligning to TRBD2. With 5 bases clipped from V and 7 bases from J, the junction kept 5 bases outside the gene matches. This CDR3 contains 15 residues. CDR1 is SGHTA, CDR2 FQGNSA, per germline. CDR3 in amino acids: CASSPETSGRNEQFF. CDR3 sequence (DNA): TGTGCCAGCAGCCCCGAGACTAGCGGGAGGAATGAGCAGTTCTTC.

The chain links TRBV29-1 to TRBJ1-4, with 10 nucleotides matching TRBD1. CDR1 SQVTM and CDR2 ANQGSEA come from the germline V gene. V shed 7 bases, J shed 7 bases, and the junction held 9 bases outside the gene matches. The CDR3 runs 14 residues. In nucleotides, the CDR3 is TGCAGCGCGCCACTGGGACAGGGGAGTGAAAAACTGTTTTTT. This gives the protein CSAPLGQGSEKLFF.

V gene TRBV27 combines with J gene TRBJ2-1, with 14 nucleotides matching TRBD2. Germline lookup yields CDR1 MNHEY and CDR2 SMNVEV (reference sequence). The V segment lost 5 bases and the J segment 7 bases; nucleotides outside the gene matches: 7. There are 16 residues in the CDR3. Written as DNA, the CDR3 is TGTGCCAGCAGTATCCTGGGACTAGCGGGAGCAAATGAGCAGTTCTTC. This translates into CASSILGLAGANEQFF.

V is TRBV6-5 and J is TRBJ2-1; TRBD2 agrees at 7 bases. The trim removed 2 bases at V and 1 base at J, leaving 5 bases unmatched. CDR1 MNHEY and CDR2 SVGAGI come from the germline V gene. The length of the CDR3 is 16 residues. As DNA, the CDR3 is TGTGCCAGCAGTTACGTTCCTAGCGGATCCTACAATGAGCAGTTCTTC. Translated, it gives CASSYVPSGSYNEQFF.

This chain uses TRBV30 with TRBJ2-7; D perhaps matches TRBD2 (6 bases). The CDR3 runs 16 residues. Trimming removed 5 bases at V and 0 bases at J, with 20 bases between. CDR1 is GTSNPN, CDR2 SVGIG, per germline (reference sequence). CDR3 coding DNA: TGTGCCTGGGCCCCTATCGTGCGGGGAAGCTCCTACGAGCAGTACTTC. Amino acids: CAWAPIVRGSSYEQYF.

The rearrangement uses TRBV6-6 and TRBJ1-4; the D is unclear. The germline gives CDR1 MNHNY, CDR2 SVGAGI (reference sequence). This CDR3 contains 16 residues. The germline V and J ends were trimmed by 0 bases and 0 bases, with 8 bases remaining between them. The CDR3 protein is CASSYSSGATNEKLFF. CDR3 DNA sequence: TGTGCCAGCAGTTACTCGTCAGGTGCAACTAATGAAAAACTGTTTTTT.

The rearrangement uses TRBV18 and TRBJ1-1, with 9 nucleotides matching TRBD1. The germline gives CDR1 KGHSH, CDR2 LQKENI. Losses at the gene ends were 0 bases for V and 5 bases for J; bases not matched to a gene: 4. The CDR3 loop spans 15 amino acids. CDR3 DNA sequence: TGTGCCAGCTCACCACCGGACAGGGGTGGGACTGAAGCTTTCTTT. As protein: CASSPPDRGGTEAFF.

J is TRBJ2-7 and V is TRBV29-1, with TRBD2 identical over 9 bases. CDR3 size: 14 residues. Germline CDR1 reads SQVTM; CDR2 reads ANQGSEA. Trimming cost V 4 bases and J 7 bases; bases outside gene matches: 11. CDR3: CSVVASGARGEQYF. The CDR3 DNA sequence: TGCAGCGTTGTGGCTAGCGGGGCTCGGGGGGAGCAGTACTTC.

The chain employs TRBV6-4 and TRBJ2-3; D might be TRBD1 (5 bases). V was trimmed by 3 bases and J by 0 bases, leaving 13 bases between them. The CDR3 covers 16 residues. CDR1 and CDR2 from the germline V gene are MRHNA and SNTAGT. CDR3 sequence (DNA): TGTGCCAGCAGTGAAAGGACATCTCCTAGCACAGATACGCAGTATTTT. It yields the protein CASSERTSPSTDTQYF.

The CDR3 is CASSLGRAHYEQYF. The CDR3 region has the DNA TGTGCCAGCAGCCTCGGGAGGGCCCACTACGAGCAGTACTTC. The chain is built from TRBV6-5 and TRBJ2-5, with 8 nucleotides matching TRBD2. The end of the DNA is better explained by TRBJ2-7, so the J call may be wrong. The CDR3 loop spans 14 amino acids. CDR1 and CDR2 (germline): MNHEY, SVGAGI.

The genes are TRBV2 and TRBJ1-2, with D tentatively TRBD1 (5 bases). V lost 7 bases and J lost 6, with 15 bases in between. Germline lookup yields CDR1 SNHLY and CDR2 FYNNEI. The length of the CDR3 is 13 residues. The CDR3, as DNA: TGTGCCAGCATCCGACAGAGGGAGGATGGCTACACCTTC. Translating it yields CASIRQREDGYTF.

V is TRBV15 and J is TRBJ1-2, with D perhaps TRBD1 (6 bases). The CDR3 has 15 amino acids. V was cut by 0 bases and J by 8 bases, with 16 bases left in between. The V gene's germline CDR1 is LNHNV and CDR2 YYDKDF (reference sequence). For the CDR3, the DNA is TGTGCCACCAGCAGAGATAATATGGGGGCGCGAGGCTACACCTTC. This translates into CATSRDNMGARGYTF.

This clone occurred a few times. The rearrangement joins TRBV10-1 to TRBJ2-5, with D perhaps TRBD2 (6 bases). Germline CDR1 WNHNN, CDR2 SYGVQD (reference sequence). This CDR3 has 13 amino acids. V gave up 4 bases and J gave up 2 bases, with 8 bases separating them. CDR3 nucleotides: TGCGCCAGCAGTGTCCGGGAGCAAGAGACCCAGTACTTC. Protein sequence: CASSVREQETQYF.

The V and J genes are TRBV6-5 and TRBJ1-4; D gene uncertain. V lost 2 bases to trimming and J lost 6 bases, with 13 bases between them. Germline CDR1 is MNHEY and CDR2 is SVGAGI. The CDR3 contains 15 residues. In DNA, the CDR3 is TGTGCCAGCAGTTACGATTTTGGTCGGTATGAAAAACTGTTTTTT. Its translation: CASSYDFGRYEKLFF.

This chain uses TRBV9 with TRBJ1-6; no reliable D call. The CDR3 has 14 amino acids. CDR1 and CDR2 from the germline V gene are SGDLS and YYNGEE. Trimming removed 0 bases from V and 8 bases from J, with 9 bases in between. The CDR3 region is CASSVAGVHSPLHF. DNA for the CDR3: TGTGCCAGCAGCGTAGCCGGGGTCCATTCACCCCTCCACTTT.

This chain joins TRBV30 and TRBJ2-7; 14 bases match TRBD2. With 5 bases clipped from V and 7 bases from J, the junction kept 7 bases outside the gene matches. This CDR3 has 14 residues. Looked up from germline, CDR1 is GTSNPN and CDR2 is SVGIG (reference sequence). CDR3 protein: CAWGWGLAGEEQYF. Written as DNA, the CDR3 is TGTGCCTGGGGGTGGGGACTAGCGGGAGAAGAGCAGTACTTC.

In DNA, the CDR3 is TGTGCCAGCAGTGTCCAGGATCGATCAGGGCAGCCCCAGCATTTT. Its translation: CASSVQDRSGQPQHF. The chain couples TRBV6-1 to TRBJ1-5, with a weak D call TRBD1 (5 bases). Germline CDR1 reads MNHNS; CDR2 reads SASEGT. The length of the CDR3 is 15 residues. Trimming cost V 4 bases and J 7 bases, with 17 bases left between them.

This clone has a single count. The rearrangement uses TRBV6-1 and TRBJ1-5, with a possible D match to TRBD1 (6 bases). The CDR3 runs to 13 residues. Trimming took off 8 bases at V and 4 bases at J, with 12 bases between the two ends. The germline V gene encodes CDR1 MNHNS and CDR2 SASEGT. CDR3 region: CASFGQSNQPQHF. DNA of the CDR3: TGTGCCAGCTTTGGACAGAGTAATCAGCCCCAGCATTTT.

This clone has a handful of counts. V gene TRBV6-6 combines with J gene TRBJ1-1; 7 bases are shared with TRBD1. CDR1 and CDR2 from the germline V gene are MNHNY and SVGAGI (reference sequence). Losses at the gene ends were 9 bases for V and 2 bases for J; bases not matched to a gene: 12. The CDR3 is 15 amino acids. The CDR3 DNA reads TGTGCCAGTCACCCCCAACAGGGGCCTAACACTGAAGCTTTCTTT. Protein: CASHPQQGPNTEAFF.

The chain carries TRBV18 and TRBJ2-1; tentative D call: TRBD2 (5 bases). Trimming removed 5 bases at V and 8 bases at J, with 16 bases between. This CDR3 has 14 amino acids. Germline V gives CDR1 KGHSH, CDR2 LQKENI. DNA for the CDR3: TGTGCCAGCTCAACGGGATCTGGGGTCGATGAGCAGTTCTTC. Translation: CASSTGSGVDEQFF.

The chain is built from TRBV7-9 and TRBJ2-7; D not resolved. The germline V and J ends were trimmed by 1 base and 5 bases, with 15 bases remaining between them. This CDR3 has 15 amino acids. CDR1 and CDR2 (germline): SEHNR, FQNEAQ (reference sequence). CDR3 DNA sequence: TGTGCCAGCAGCTTAGGCGCGACTCATGCCGACGAGCAGTACTTC. Translation: CASSLGATHADEQYF. Using reference TRBV7-9 and TRBJ2-7 for the parts outside the CDR3, the full variable domain is DTGVSQNPRHKITKRGQNVTFRCDPISEHNRLYWYRQTLGQGPEFLTYFQNEAQLEKSRLLSDRFSAERPKGSFSTLEIQRTEQGDSAMYLCASSLGATHADEQYFGPGTRLTVT.

This clone was picked up one time. The chain employs TRBV7-9 and TRBJ1-6, with a tentative D call TRBD1 (5 bases). CDR3 size: 15 residues. The germline V gene encodes CDR1 SEHNR and CDR2 FQNEAQ (reference sequence). V was trimmed by 1 base and J by 10 bases, leaving 14 bases between them. The CDR3 DNA follows: TGTGCCAGCAGCTTAGTGACAGCCTTGGGGTCACCCCTCCACTTT. The encoded protein is CASSLVTALGSPLHF.

This clone was picked up one time. V gene TRBV7-3 combines with J gene TRBJ2-2; TRBD1 aligns across 7 bases. Germline V lookup: CDR1 SGHTA, CDR2 FQGTGA. This CDR3 contains 14 residues. J was trimmed by 3 bases and V by 5 bases; bases with no gene match: 3. CDR3 region: CASSVQGYTGELFF. Written as DNA, the CDR3 is TGTGCCAGCAGCGTACAGGGGTACACCGGGGAGCTGTTTTTT.

V and J are TRBV5-6 and TRBJ1-5; 9 nucleotides line up with TRBD1. CDR1 SGHDT and CDR2 YYEEEE come from the germline V gene. Germline trimming cut 5 bases from V and 6 bases from J; bases unmatched to any gene: 9. This CDR3 spans 15 amino acids. In DNA form, the CDR3 reads TGTGCCAGCAGTCCTTCAGGGACAGGGATTCAGCCCCAGCATTTT. Translated, it gives CASSPSGTGIQPQHF.